The clone carrying this TCR beta chain was seen more than once but under ten times. TCRdb called the 5' RACE reads again in MiXCR, with one record for every CDR3 protein. The table records 700,000 or so distinct CDR3 sequences, 8.5% to 9% of them present only once. CDR1 and CDR2 from the germline V gene are MNHEY and SVGEGT. The CDR3 is 18 amino acids. V trimming: 2 bases; J trimming: 7 bases; junction bases outside the gene matches: 17. This entry comes from a study of identical twins. This same sample was also taken into another study, of yellow fever vaccine responses in identical twins. That paper adds: Among the twins, the vaccine T cell response reportedly seemed partly convergent and partly personalized.

The sample comprised PBMCs. The TCR sequence derives from a woman aged 18 to 35 in good health. The chain is built from TRBV6-2 or TRBV6-3 and TRBJ1-5; 7 bases are a match to TRBD1. In DNA form, the CDR3 reads TGTGCCAGCAGTTACCCCCGGACAGGTTCAAAGGATAACCAGCCCCAGCATTTT. Its protein product is CASSYPRTGSKDNQPQHF.